In its sample, the clone carrying this T cell receptor beta chain was seen many times. What it recognizes is unknown. It was by quantitative 5'-RACE with molecular barcodes that TCR beta libraries were made. TCRdb re-derived calls from the 5' RACE reads in MiXCR, one entry per CDR3 protein. The sample has roughly 230,000 distinct CDR3 sequences, roughly 8% seen once. The sample comes from a study of CD8 T cells in ankylosing spondylitis. Study outcomes and limitations: It appeared that ankylosing spondylitis blood was characterized by a TCR beta motif of about eight highly homologous variants. Clones that were linked to disease were CD8+ and were relatively rare in peripheral blood. Earlier work had already found some motif variants in reactive arthritis synovial fluid and blood.

The CDR3 extends over 13 amino acids. Germline V CDR1 and CDR2: ENHRY, SYGVKD. The J segment lost 5 bases and the V segment lost 11 bases, leaving 10 bases of the junction unmatched. This TCR derives from a female donor with ankylosing spondylitis or in good health (not recorded which). The chain employs TRBV10-3 and TRBJ1-1; TRBD1 agrees at 8 bases. Specimen: blood, either unsorted or a sorted T cell fraction (not recorded which). For the CDR3, the DNA is TGTGCCTACAGGGGGGAAGGAGGGACTGAAGCTTTCTTT. Its translation: CAYRGEGGTEAFF.